This T cell receptor beta chain comes out of a study of T-cell memory formation after mild COVID-19 (dated by TCRdb to the early 2020s). Some background on the complete study: Most TCR sequence clusters were specific to one of the two donors. In a couple of donors, T-cell clones that expanded and contracted after mild COVID-19 were followed by sequencing TCRalpha and TCRbeta repertoires longitudinally. The cohort was made up of two young adult volunteers, one female and one male, who were previously healthy. Broad study findings and their caveats: The study included only a couple of mild cases, and larger cohorts that include severe cases with pre-infection samples were judged to be necessary. Some responding clones were detected in pre-infection memory, suggesting pre-existing cross-reactive memory T cells joined the SARS-CoV-2 response. Contracting CD4+ clones were located mainly in the CM and EM memory subsets, whereas CD8+ clones were found to be enriched in EMRA. The second-wave clones that peaked on day 37 were not confirmed to be SARS-CoV-2 specific. Clones contracting from day 15 to 85 had balanced CD4/CD8 phenotypes, while a second wave expanding from day 15 to 37 was biased towards CD4+.

PBMCs were isolated by Ficoll-Paque density gradient centrifugation. Sequenced using an Illumina NovaSeq 6000. TCRalpha and TCRbeta cDNA libraries were constructed by 5'RACE with constant-segment primers, with sample barcodes and unique molecular identifiers being introduced. Trizol reagent was used to extract RNA from every sample. The libraries were amplified in two PCR steps, and the second step added a second sample barcode and Illumina TruSeq adapters. Sequencing of libraries was performed on an Illumina NovaSeq with 2 x 150 bp paired-end reads. In the paper's pipeline: Demultiplexing of reads and collapsing into UMI-guided consensus sequences were performed with migec v1.2.7. With mixcr v2.1.11, UMI consensuses were aligned to TRA and TRB V and J templates and assembled into clonotypes. A clonotype was counted as expanded or contracted only when both edgeR and NoisET called the clonotype significant, with the noise models trained on biological replicates. For edgeR calls, the cutoffs were a false discovery rate-adjusted p below 0.01 and a log2 fold-change threshold of 1. As an exploratory analysis of dynamics, PCA with hierarchical clustering was applied to max-normalized trajectories of the 1000 most abundant clonotypes. Separately sequenced CD4+ and CD8+ repertoires were used to assign a CD4 or CD8 phenotype to each responding clone. The raw public data were reprocessed by TCRdb itself: fastp quality trimming at Q25, MiXCR clonotype calling, in-frame beta chains only. Every distinct CDR3 protein forms one entry, paired with its most common genes and DNA. TCRdb's processing, not the authors', yielded these V and J calls. The sample records 200,000 to 250,000 distinct CDR3 sequences, about 10% of which are singletons. The ten largest make up 2.5% to 3.5% of the sample.

This clonotype came up once. Its antigen is currently not known. No quality values exist for individual bases; no much larger clone is one base distant. A single read is weak support. This sequence originates from a man aged 18 to 30 who had mild COVID-19 (a few samples of this study predate the infection). The sample titles of this study are shuffled in the database, so cell type and time point are left out; the donor was told from shared clones. The source material was PBMCs or a T cell subset sorted from them (not recorded which).

The DNA is TGCAGCGTTGATGCAGGGGGGACAGATACGCAGTATTTT. This translates into CSVDAGGTDTQYF. The V and J segments used are TRBV29-1 and TRBJ2-3; a tentative D call is TRBD1 (7 bases match). The CDR3 contains 13 residues, cysteine and phenylalanine counted. The kept DNA is CDR3 alone, 39 bases in frame from the first base. The trim is 3 bases for V and 3 bases for J, with a gap of 10 bases between the germline ends. Reading the germline V gene gives CDR1 SQVTM and CDR2 ANQGSEA.